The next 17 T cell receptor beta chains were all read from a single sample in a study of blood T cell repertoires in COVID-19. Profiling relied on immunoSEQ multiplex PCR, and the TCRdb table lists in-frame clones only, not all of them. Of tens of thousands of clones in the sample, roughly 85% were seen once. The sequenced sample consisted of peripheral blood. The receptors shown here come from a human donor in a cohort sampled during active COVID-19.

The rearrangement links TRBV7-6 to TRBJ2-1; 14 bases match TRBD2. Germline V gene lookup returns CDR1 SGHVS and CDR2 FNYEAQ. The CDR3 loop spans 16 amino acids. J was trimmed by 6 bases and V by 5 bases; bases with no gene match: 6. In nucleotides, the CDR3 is TGTGCCAGCAGCCTAACGGGACTAGCGGGAGCCAATGAGCAGTTCTTC. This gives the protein CASSLTGLAGANEQFF.

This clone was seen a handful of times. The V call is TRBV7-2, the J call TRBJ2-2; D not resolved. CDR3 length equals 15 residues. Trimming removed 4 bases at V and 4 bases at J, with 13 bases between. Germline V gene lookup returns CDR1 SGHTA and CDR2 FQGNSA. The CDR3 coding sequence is TGTGCCAGCAGCTCCATAGCCGGCGGCACCGGGGAGCTGTTTTTT. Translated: CASSSIAGGTGELFF.

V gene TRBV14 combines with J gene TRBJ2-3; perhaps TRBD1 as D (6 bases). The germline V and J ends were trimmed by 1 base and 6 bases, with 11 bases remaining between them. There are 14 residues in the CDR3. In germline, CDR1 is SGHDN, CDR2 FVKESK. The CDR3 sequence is CASSQVYRDDTQYF. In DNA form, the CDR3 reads TGTGCCAGCAGCCAAGTTTACAGGGATGATACGCAGTATTTT.

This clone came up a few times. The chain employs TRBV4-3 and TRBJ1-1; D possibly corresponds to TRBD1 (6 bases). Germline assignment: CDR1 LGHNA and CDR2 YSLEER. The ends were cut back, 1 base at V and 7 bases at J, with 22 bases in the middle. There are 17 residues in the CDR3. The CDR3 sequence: CASSQGHLTGKSGEAFF. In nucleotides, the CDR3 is TGCGCCAGCAGCCAAGGCCACCTTACAGGGAAGTCGGGTGAAGCTTTCTTT.

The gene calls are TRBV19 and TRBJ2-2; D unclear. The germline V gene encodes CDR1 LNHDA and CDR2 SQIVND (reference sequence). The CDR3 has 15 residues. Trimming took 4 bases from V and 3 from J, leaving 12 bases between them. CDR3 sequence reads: CASSKARPDTGELFF. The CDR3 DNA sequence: TGTGCCAGTAGTAAAGCCCGTCCGGACACCGGGGAGCTGTTTTTT.

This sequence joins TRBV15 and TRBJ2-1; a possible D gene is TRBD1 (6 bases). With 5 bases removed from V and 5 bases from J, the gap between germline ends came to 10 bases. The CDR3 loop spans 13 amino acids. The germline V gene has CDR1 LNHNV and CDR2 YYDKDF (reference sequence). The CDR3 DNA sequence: TGTGCCACCAGCGACAGGAACAACAATGAGCAGTTCTTC. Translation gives CATSDRNNNEQFF.

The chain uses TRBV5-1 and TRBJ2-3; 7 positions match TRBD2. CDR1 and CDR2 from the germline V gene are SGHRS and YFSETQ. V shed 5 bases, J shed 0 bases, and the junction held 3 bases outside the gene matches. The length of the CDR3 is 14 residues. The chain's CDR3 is CASRLASSTDTQYF. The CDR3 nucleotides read TGCGCCAGCAGACTAGCGTCTAGCACAGATACGCAGTATTTT. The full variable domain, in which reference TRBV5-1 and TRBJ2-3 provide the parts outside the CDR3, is KAGVTQTPRYLIKTRGQQVTLSCSPISGHRSVSWYQQTPGQGLQFLFEYFSETQRNKGNFPGRFSGRQFSNSRSEMNVSTLELGDSALYLCASRLASSTDTQYFGPGTRLTVL.

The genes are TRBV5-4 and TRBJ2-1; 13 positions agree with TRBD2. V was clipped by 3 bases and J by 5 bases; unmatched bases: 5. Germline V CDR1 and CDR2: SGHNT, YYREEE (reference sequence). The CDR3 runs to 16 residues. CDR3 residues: CASSSGTSGMNNEQFF. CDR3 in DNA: TGTGCCAGCAGCTCCGGGACTAGCGGGATGAACAATGAGCAGTTCTTC.

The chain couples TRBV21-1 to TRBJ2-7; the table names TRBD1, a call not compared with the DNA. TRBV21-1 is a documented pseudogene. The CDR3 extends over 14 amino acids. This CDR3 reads CASSKGGGRDEQYF. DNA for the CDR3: TGTGCCAGCAGCAAAGGAGGGGGAAGGGACGAGCAGTACTTC.

The CDR3 is CASSLNVIDYGYTF. CDR3 coding DNA: TGTGCCAGCAGTTTAAACGTGATAGACTATGGCTACACCTTC. The rearrangement joins TRBV27 to TRBJ1-2; D unresolved. CDR1 MNHEY and CDR2 SMNVEV come from the germline V gene (reference sequence). The CDR3 spans 14 residues. Trimming took 2 bases from V and 3 from J, leaving 10 bases between them.

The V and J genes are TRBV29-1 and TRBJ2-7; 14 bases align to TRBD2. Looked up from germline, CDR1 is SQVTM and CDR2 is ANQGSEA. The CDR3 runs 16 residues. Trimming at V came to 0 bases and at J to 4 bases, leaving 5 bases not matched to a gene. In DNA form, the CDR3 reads TGCAGCGTTGAAGATAGGGGACTAGCGGGAGAATACGAGCAGTACTTC. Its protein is CSVEDRGLAGEYEQYF.

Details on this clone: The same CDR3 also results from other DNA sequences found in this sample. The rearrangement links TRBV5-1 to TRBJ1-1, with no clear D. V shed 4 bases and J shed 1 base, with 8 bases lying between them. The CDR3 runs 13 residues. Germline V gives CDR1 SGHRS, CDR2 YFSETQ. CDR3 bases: TGCGCCAGCAGCCCCTCGGGGAACACTGAAGCTTTCTTT. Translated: CASSPSGNTEAFF.

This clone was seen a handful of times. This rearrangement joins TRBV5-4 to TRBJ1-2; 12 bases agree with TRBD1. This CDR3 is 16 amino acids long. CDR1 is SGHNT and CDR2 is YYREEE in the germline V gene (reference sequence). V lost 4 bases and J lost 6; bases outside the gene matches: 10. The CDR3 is CASSPRPGQGADGYTF. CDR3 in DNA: TGTGCCAGCAGCCCGCGACCGGGACAGGGGGCGGATGGCTACACCTTC.

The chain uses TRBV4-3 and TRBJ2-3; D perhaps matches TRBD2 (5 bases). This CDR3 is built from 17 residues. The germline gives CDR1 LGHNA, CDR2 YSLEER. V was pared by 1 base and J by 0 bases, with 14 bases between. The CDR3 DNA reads TGCGCCAGCAGCCAAGGTCTGGCGGGCGTTAGCACAGATACGCAGTATTTT. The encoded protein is CASSQGLAGVSTDTQYF.

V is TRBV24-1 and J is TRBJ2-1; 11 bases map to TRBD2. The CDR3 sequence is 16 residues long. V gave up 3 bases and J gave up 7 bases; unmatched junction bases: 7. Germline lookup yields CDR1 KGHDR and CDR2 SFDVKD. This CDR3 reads CATSDTGTSGKNEQFF. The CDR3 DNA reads TGTGCCACCAGTGATACCGGGACTAGCGGCAAGAATGAGCAGTTCTTC.

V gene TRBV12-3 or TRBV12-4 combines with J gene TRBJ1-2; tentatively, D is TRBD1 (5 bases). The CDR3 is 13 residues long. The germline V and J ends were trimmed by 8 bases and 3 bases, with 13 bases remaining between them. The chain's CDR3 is CASGQGLDYGYTF. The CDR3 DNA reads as TGTGCCAGCGGCCAGGGCCTTGACTATGGCTACACCTTC.

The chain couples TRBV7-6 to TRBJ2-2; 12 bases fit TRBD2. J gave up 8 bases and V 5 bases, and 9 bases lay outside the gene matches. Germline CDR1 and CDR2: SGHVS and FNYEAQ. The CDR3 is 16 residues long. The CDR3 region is CASSRWTSGTGGELFF. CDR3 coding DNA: TGTGCCAGCAGCAGGTGGACTAGCGGGACCGGAGGGGAGCTGTTTTTT.